The clone carrying this TCR beta chain occurred many times. Its antigen is not identified. This sample is drawn from a study of CD8 T cells in ankylosing spondylitis. Findings of the study overall: Reported data indicate significant enrichment of disease-linked clones within matched ankylosing spondylitis synovial fluid. Characteristic, it appeared, of ankylosing spondylitis blood was a TCR beta motif of eight highly homologous variants.

This CDR3 region has 15 residues. V gave up 5 bases and J gave up 2 bases, with 14 bases separating them. Germline V CDR1 and CDR2: SEHNR, FQNEAQ (reference sequence). MiXCR was run by TCRdb on the 5' RACE reads, yielding one entry per CDR3 protein. The repertoire holds around 770,000 distinct CDR3 sequences, with approximately 12% as singletons. The origin of this receptor is a male donor with ankylosing spondylitis. The specimen sequenced was blood, either unsorted or a sorted T cell fraction (not recorded which). The chain links TRBV7-9 to TRBJ2-3; D is ambiguous. CDR3 in amino acids: CASSPFAAFTDTQYF. Here the CDR3 DNA reads TGTGCCAGCAGCCCTTTTGCGGCCTTCACAGATACGCAGTATTTT.